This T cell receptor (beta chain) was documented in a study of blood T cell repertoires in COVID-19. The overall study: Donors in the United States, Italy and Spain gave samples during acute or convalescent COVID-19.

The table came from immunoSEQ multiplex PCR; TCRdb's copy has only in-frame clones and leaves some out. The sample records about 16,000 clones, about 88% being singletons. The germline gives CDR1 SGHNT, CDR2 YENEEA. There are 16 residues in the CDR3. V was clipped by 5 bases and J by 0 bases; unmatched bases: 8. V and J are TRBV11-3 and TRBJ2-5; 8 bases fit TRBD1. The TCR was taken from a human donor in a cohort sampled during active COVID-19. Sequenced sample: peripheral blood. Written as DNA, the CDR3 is TGTGCCAGCAGCCAGAGACAGGGGACTTACCAAGAGACCCAGTACTTC. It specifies CASSQRQGTYQETQYF.